The rows below give T cell receptor beta chains drawn from one sample of a study of T cell responses to AZD1222 COVID-19 vaccine. Assay: immunoSEQ multiplex PCR; the TCRdb copy retains only in-frame clones and omits some. Here the sample spans 65,000 to 95,000 clones, 65% to 85% being singletons. Specimen: peripheral blood, collected on day 0 of AZD1222 vaccination. The receptors stem from an adult in good health. The CDR3 runs from the conserved cysteine through the conserved F or W. A D gene is named only where the DNA matches it firmly.

v_gene,d_gene,len,j_gene,CDR3aa
TRBV21-1,.,15,TRBJ2-5,CASSNERGVQETQYF
TRBV14,TRBD2,17,TRBJ2-3,CASSQGPRGYGTDTQYF
TRBV28,.,14,TRBJ1-1,CASHEGALNTEAFF
TRBV19,.,13,TRBJ1-4,CASRGRANEKLFF
TRBV5-6,.,14,TRBJ1-5,CASSLGTSYQPQHF
TRBV7-9,TRBD1,13,TRBJ1-2,CASSLGQGDGYTF
TRBV5-4,TRBD2,16,TRBJ2-7,CASSLTAGESSYEQYF
TRBV18,.,15,TRBJ2-7,CASSPREGPTYEQYF
TRBV7-9,.,13,TRBJ1-4,CASKQGDNEKLFF
TRBV2,.,13,TRBJ1-1,CASRRDRNTEAFF
TRBV27,TRBD1,16,TRBJ1-1,CASSRQGAGWNTEAFF
TRBV19,.,14,TRBJ1-4,CASSSRVTNEKLFF
TRBV2,TRBD2,14,TRBJ2-5,CASRPLAGQETQYF
TRBV3-1/TRBV3-2,.,11,TRBJ2-1,CASSRNNEQFF
TRBV20-1,.,11,TRBJ1-2,CSADPEAGYTF
TRBV28,.,12,TRBJ1-2,CASSTGTYGYTF
TRBV3-1/TRBV3-2,TRBD1,15,TRBJ1-6,CASSQRTGLYSPLHF
TRBV28,.,13,TRBJ2-7,CASWADGAYEQYF
TRBV9,.,18,TRBJ2-2,CASSAQNHVAGATGELFF
TRBV5-1,TRBD1,15,TRBJ2-5,CASSWGQGAGETQYF
TRBV28,TRBD1,13,TRBJ1-2,CASTPDRVRGYTF
TRBV20-1,.,11,TRBJ1-1,CSARGDREAFF
TRBV10-1,TRBD1,13,TRBJ2-7,CASSGTGAYEQYF
TRBV18,TRBD1,15,TRBJ1-5,CASSPGQGRIQPQHF
TRBV6-2/TRBV6-3,TRBD1,14,TRBJ1-2,CASSSYGQGYGYTF
TRBV20-1,.,17,TRBJ2-3,CSASRFSGTPLTDTQYF
TRBV29-1,TRBD2,13,TRBJ2-5,CSAWTAGELTQYF
TRBV25-1,.,15,TRBJ1-2,CASSRGGGEAYGYTF
TRBV27,.,14,TRBJ2-3,CASSPGGRTDTQYF
TRBV5-6,.,16,TRBJ2-3,CASSLVSQGRTDTQYF
TRBV19,.,16,TRBJ1-3,CASSINAPSSGNTIYF
TRBV14,.,14,TRBJ1-1,CASSQPGGGTEAFF
TRBV5-1,.,15,TRBJ2-3,CASSLEGSGTDTQYF
TRBV2,.,13,TRBJ1-2,CASSGSGNYGYTF
TRBV21-1,.,19,TRBJ2-3,CASSKVPPSTGGSTDTQYF
TRBV5-1,.,16,TRBJ1-1,CASSLEQIPGGTEAFF
TRBV12-3/TRBV12-4,.,13,TRBJ1-1,CASSRRVRTEAFF
TRBV6-5,.,14,TRBJ2-2,CASSTGTNTGELFF
TRBV25-1,.,14,TRBJ2-2,CASSVGRESWELFF
TRBV28,TRBD1,14,TRBJ1-1,CASSLLQGAFEAFF
TRBV3-1/TRBV3-2,.,16,TRBJ2-1,CASSQVSGRSYNEQFF
TRBV2,.,13,TRBJ1-1,CASRRRPNTEAFF
TRBV30,.,13,TRBJ1-5,CAWGRQLNQPQHF
TRBV3-1/TRBV3-2,TRBD1,16,TRBJ1-1,CASSRITYRGWSEAFF
TRBV6-7,.,15,TRBJ2-1,CASSWEGSSYNEQFF
TRBV19,.,12,TRBJ2-4,CASSIGTPIQYF